The present TCR beta chain was sequenced within a study of blood T cells in healthy people across ages. Alongside a J-beta primer mix, a sample-barcoded 5' primer served in a second PCR lasting 7 to 11 cycles. TCRdb re-derived calls from the 5' RACE reads in MiXCR, one entry per CDR3 protein. The sample lists 700,000 to 900,000 distinct CDR3 sequences; approximately 53% were seen once. There are 16 residues in the CDR3. Germline V gene sequence: CDR1 SGDLS, CDR2 YYNGEE. Trimming pared 4 bases from V and 2 bases from J, leaving 13 bases between. Sequenced: blood. V and J are TRBV9 and TRBJ2-6; a possible D gene is TRBD1 (5 bases). This clonotype originated in an older man in good health. For the CDR3, the DNA is TGTGCCAGCAGCTCCCGGATAGGGGCTGGGGCCAACGTCCTGACTTTC. This gives the protein CASSSRIGAGANVLTF.